The 27 T cell receptor beta chains listed next were all sequenced from one sample in a study of blood T cells in healthy people across ages. PCR was performed a second time for about 6 to 12 cycles using a sample-barcoded 5' primer and a J-beta primer mix. TCRdb independently ran MiXCR on the 5' RACE reads; one entry per CDR3 protein. Altogether hundreds of thousands of distinct CDR3 sequences are present, roughly 43% being singletons, with the ten largest covering roughly 24%. The sequenced sample was blood. Every receptor here comes from an elderly man in good health.

This chain connects TRBV2 to TRBJ2-1, with 7 bases aligning to TRBD1. Trimming at V came to 7 bases and at J to 9 bases, leaving 18 bases not matched to a gene. Germline V gives CDR1 SNHLY, CDR2 FYNNEI. The CDR3 is made up of 16 amino acids. This CDR3 reads CASKQEDVVGGGEQFF. For the CDR3, the DNA is TGTGCCAGCAAACAGGAGGACGTCGTAGGGGGCGGTGAGCAGTTCTTC.

The rearrangement joins TRBV5-1 to TRBJ2-7; D perhaps matches TRBD1 (5 bases). The V end lost 0 bases, the J end lost 0 bases, and 7 bases lay between the germline ends. There are 14 residues in the CDR3. The germline V gene encodes CDR1 SGHRS and CDR2 YFSETQ. The CDR3 loop is CASSLGQRSYEQYF. In DNA, the CDR3 is TGCGCCAGCAGCTTGGGACAGCGCTCCTACGAGCAGTACTTC.

The chain is built from TRBV7-2 and TRBJ2-1, with D unclear. The end of the DNA aligns better with TRBJ2-7, so the J call may be wrong. The CDR3 sequence is 13 residues long. The germline V gene has CDR1 SGHTA and CDR2 FQGNSA. The CDR3 nucleotides read TGTGCCAGCAGCTTAGGAGCCTACAATGAGCAGTACTTC. Translated: CASSLGAYNEQYF.

This clonotype turned up a few times. This chain uses TRBV6-1 with TRBJ2-7; 11 bases are a match to TRBD1. This CDR3 region has 13 residues. V shed 7 bases and J 4 bases; nucleotides not matched to a gene: 3. The germline CDR1 and CDR2 sequences are MNHNS and SASEGT. CDR3 sequence reads: CASNRDRGYEQYF. The CDR3, as DNA: TGTGCCAGCAATCGGGACAGGGGGTACGAGCAGTACTTC.

The J gene is TRBJ2-5, the V gene TRBV5-5; no definite D call. V gave up 1 base and J gave up 3 bases, with 10 bases separating them. The V gene's germline CDR1 is SGHKS and CDR2 YYEKEE (reference sequence). The CDR3 is 14 amino acids. The CDR3 sequence is CASSLFLPEETQYF. In DNA, the CDR3 is TGTGCCAGCAGCTTGTTTCTCCCAGAAGAGACCCAGTACTTC. Combining the CDR3 with reference TRBV5-5 and TRBJ2-5 gives the whole variable domain DAGVTQSPTHLIKTRGQQVTLRCSPISGHKSVSWYQQVLGQGPQFIFQYYEKEERGRGNFPDRFSARQFPNYSSELNVNALLLGDSALYLCASSLFLPEETQYFGPGTRLLVL.

In its sample, this clonotype was seen a few times. As DNA, the CDR3 is TGTGCCAGCAGCTTAAGACTAGCGGCAGATACGCAGTATTTT. It codes for CASSLRLAADTQYF. V is TRBV7-2 and J is TRBJ2-3; 9 bases map to TRBD2. Per germline, CDR1 SGHTA and CDR2 FQGNSA. The CDR3 covers 14 residues. V was pared by 2 bases and J by 4 bases, with 1 base of the junction left unmatched.

This chain joins TRBV20-1 and TRBJ2-1, with TRBD2 matching 9 bases. This CDR3 is built from 13 residues. Germline CDR1 DFQATT, CDR2 SNEGSKA (reference sequence). V was pared by 4 bases and J by 5 bases, with 3 bases of the junction left unmatched. CDR3 amino acids: CSAIAGVHNEQFF. In DNA form, the CDR3 reads TGCAGTGCTATAGCGGGAGTCCACAATGAGCAGTTCTTC.

This clonotype was detected a few times. The CDR3 sequence: CASSRILLADGNEQFF. In DNA form, the CDR3 reads TGTGCCAGCAGCCGAATCCTACTAGCGGACGGGAATGAGCAGTTCTTC. The rearrangement joins TRBV7-9 to TRBJ2-1; 8 bases map to TRBD2. The germline V gene encodes CDR1 SEHNR and CDR2 FQNEAQ (reference sequence). Trimming at V came to 5 bases and at J to 7 bases, leaving 13 bases not matched to a gene. This CDR3 has 16 residues.

The V and J genes are TRBV4-2 and TRBJ2-3; tentative D call: TRBD1 (5 bases). The V end was cut by 1 base, the J end by 6 bases, with 17 bases between. This CDR3 is built from 16 residues. CDR1 and CDR2 (germline): LGHNA, YNFKEQ. The CDR3 protein is CASSQVAGIIGDTQYF. CDR3 bases: TGTGCCAGCAGCCAAGTTGCAGGGATAATTGGTGATACGCAGTATTTT.

This clonotype was counted a few times. The chain carries TRBV2 and TRBJ2-4; TRBD1 might be the D (5 bases). The CDR3 runs 14 residues. Germline values: CDR1 SNHLY, CDR2 FYNNEI. Trimming shortened V by 4 bases and J by 0 bases, and 7 bases separated the two germline ends. The CDR3 DNA sequence: TGTGCCAGCAGTGGCAGGGAAGCCAAAAACATTCAGTACTTC. Its protein product is CASSGREAKNIQYF.

This clonotype showed up just once. Because the CDR3 is missing its conserved closing phenylalanine or tryptophan, this is likely a read error. The V gene is TRBV6-2 or TRBV6-3, the J gene TRBJ2-7, with 9 nucleotides matching TRBD1. Germline CDR1 reads MNHEY; CDR2 reads SVGEGT. Trimming took 2 bases from V and 1 from J; bases not matched to a gene: 3. This CDR3 contains 15 residues. The CDR3, as DNA: TGTGCCAGCAGTTACGTCGGGACAGGGTCCTACGAGCAGTACTTA. Its protein product is CASSYVGTGSYEQYL.

The V call is TRBV5-1, the J call TRBJ2-4, with D possibly TRBD1 on 6 matching bases. V dropped 4 bases and J dropped 4 bases, with 12 bases sitting between them. Per germline, CDR1 SGHRS and CDR2 YFSETQ. There are 14 residues in the CDR3. CDR3 DNA: TGCGCCAGCAGCAACGGGACACCTAAAAACATTCAGTACTTC. Residues: CASSNGTPKNIQYF.

There are a few counts of this clonotype. This chain connects TRBV7-2 to TRBJ2-7; D uncertain. Germline CDR1 SGHTA, CDR2 FQGNSA. The CDR3 extends over 15 amino acids. V lost 5 bases, J lost 0 bases, and 14 bases lay in between. The CDR3 spells CASSPLDGSSYEQYF. The DNA of the CDR3 is TGTGCCAGCAGCCCCCTTGACGGAAGCTCCTACGAGCAGTACTTC.

V gene TRBV29-1 combines with J gene TRBJ2-5; D is ambiguous. The CDR3 sequence is 12 residues long. The germline V gene encodes CDR1 SQVTM and CDR2 ANQGSEA. Trimming cost V 4 bases and J 4 bases, with 10 bases left between them. For the CDR3, the DNA is TGCAGCGTTGTTTGGATGGGAGAGACCCAGTACTTC. Amino acids: CSVVWMGETQYF. The full variable domain, rest sourced from reference TRBV29-1 and TRBJ2-5, is SAVISQKPSRDICQRGTSLTIQCQVDSQVTMMFWYRQQPGQSLTLIATANQGSEATYESGFVIDKFPISRPNLTFSTLTVSNMSPEDSSIYLCSVVWMGETQYFGPGTRLLVL.

This clonotype has more than one count but fewer than ten. The genes are TRBV6-2 or TRBV6-3 and TRBJ2-4, with 11 nucleotides matching TRBD2. Trimming took 5 bases from V and 0 from J; bases not matched to a gene: 3. Germline V gene sequence: CDR1 MNHEY, CDR2 SVGEGT. CDR3 length: 16 amino acids. The CDR3 DNA reads TGTGCCAGCAGTACCGGACTAGCGGGAGCCAAAAACATTCAGTACTTC. It codes for CASSTGLAGAKNIQYF.

Here the CDR3 reads CSASGVADTQYF. The CDR3 nucleotides read TGCAGTGCGAGCGGGGTAGCGGATACGCAGTATTTT. The chain carries TRBV20-1 and TRBJ2-3; 7 bases map to TRBD2. Germline loops: CDR1 DFQATT, CDR2 SNEGSKA (reference sequence). Trimming at V came to 6 bases and at J to 6 bases, leaving 6 bases not matched to a gene. The CDR3 is 12 residues long.

This rearrangement joins TRBV2 to TRBJ2-3; D is undetermined. Trimming shortened V by 3 bases and J by 0 bases, and 10 bases separated the two germline ends. CDR1 SNHLY and CDR2 FYNNEI come from the germline V gene. The CDR3 runs to 15 residues. The CDR3: CASSDRARSTDTQYF. The DNA for the CDR3 is TGTGCCAGCAGTGATAGGGCTAGAAGCACAGATACGCAGTATTTT.

The rearrangement links TRBV12-3 or TRBV12-4 to TRBJ2-3; D might be TRBD2 (5 bases). V shed 7 bases and J shed 0 bases, with 17 bases lying between them. The CDR3 loop spans 16 amino acids. The CDR3 coding sequence is TGTGCCAGCACCTCCAGCGGAGCACTAAGCACAGATACGCAGTATTTT. Protein product: CASTSSGALSTDTQYF.

This chain connects TRBV7-2 to TRBJ1-5; 7 nucleotides align to TRBD1. V lost 6 bases, J lost 8 bases, and 13 bases stayed unmatched. Germline V CDR1 and CDR2: SGHTA, FQGNSA. This CDR3 has 15 residues. Here the CDR3 reads CASSSRQGMLKPQHF. The CDR3 DNA reads TGTGCCAGCAGTTCCCGACAGGGAATGCTCAAGCCCCAGCATTTT.

This clonotype was counted only a few times. This chain uses TRBV4-3 with TRBJ2-3; unclear D gene. The CDR3 spans 13 residues. V was cut by 0 bases and J by 7 bases, with 8 bases left in between. Germline V gives CDR1 LGHNA, CDR2 YSLEER. Here the CDR3 DNA reads TGCGCCAGCAGCCAAGAGACTTTCTATACGCAGTATTTT. Encoded protein: CASSQETFYTQYF.

This clonotype was observed a few times. The chain employs TRBV27 and TRBJ1-6; a possible D gene is TRBD1 (5 bases). Looked up from germline, CDR1 is MNHEY and CDR2 is SMNVEV (reference sequence). The CDR3 extends over 14 amino acids. Trimming removed 9 bases at V and 7 bases at J, with 16 bases between. The CDR3 region has the DNA TGTGCCAGTACCGGGGGTACGGGGAATTCACCCCTCCACTTT. This encodes CASTGGTGNSPLHF.

J is TRBJ1-5 and V is TRBV20-1, with D perhaps TRBD1 (5 bases). The CDR3 length is 14 residues. Trimming pared 5 bases from V and 0 bases from J, leaving 11 bases between. The germline CDR1 and CDR2 sequences are DFQATT and SNEGSKA (reference sequence). CDR3 amino acids: CSAGGGYSNQPQHF. CDR3 bases: TGCAGTGCTGGGGGGGGGTATAGCAATCAGCCCCAGCATTTT.

This clonotype was counted only a few times. J is TRBJ2-7 and V is TRBV7-3, with no clear D. From germline, CDR1 is SGHTA and CDR2 FQGTGA. The CDR3 totals 14 residues. V lost 1 base to trimming and J lost 3 bases, with 10 bases between them. This CDR3 is CASSLNLFGYEQYF. The CDR3 nucleotides read TGTGCCAGCAGCTTAAACTTATTCGGCTACGAGCAGTACTTC.

This clonotype was seen a few times. The chain has TRBV7-9 and TRBJ1-1; D unclear. CDR1 is SEHNR, CDR2 FQNEAQ, per germline (reference sequence). The CDR3 is 13 residues long. V lost 2 bases, J lost 5 bases, and 9 bases lay in between. CDR3 loop: CASSLSVGTEAFF. The CDR3 DNA sequence: TGTGCCAGCAGCTTATCCGTGGGTACTGAAGCTTTCTTT.

The chain recombines TRBV10-3 with TRBJ2-5; the D gene is possibly TRBD1 (6 bases). With 5 bases removed from V and 11 bases from J, the gap between germline ends came to 15 bases. Per germline, CDR1 ENHRY and CDR2 SYGVKD. The length of the CDR3 is 12 residues. CDR3 sequence reads: CAISNTGNEQYF. The CDR3 DNA reads as TGTGCCATCAGTAACACAGGGAATGAGCAGTACTTC.

The V gene is TRBV7-2, the J gene TRBJ1-1; D remains ambiguous. Germline V CDR1 and CDR2: SGHTA, FQGNSA. This CDR3 has 16 residues. V gave up 3 bases and J gave up 1 base, with 15 bases separating them. As DNA, the CDR3 is TGTGCCAGCAGCTTTCGCGGCCCCGCGGCGAACACTGAAGCTTTCTTT. Translating it yields CASSFRGPAANTEAFF.

V gene TRBV20-1 combines with J gene TRBJ2-7; D may be TRBD1 (6 bases). The V end lost 5 bases, the J end lost 2 bases, and 19 bases lay between the germline ends. The CDR3 has 15 residues. In germline, CDR1 is DFQATT, CDR2 SNEGSKA (reference sequence). In DNA form, the CDR3 reads TGCAGTGCTGATGAAACTGGTACAGGGACCTACGAGCAGTACTTC. Its translation: CSADETGTGTYEQYF.